This entry lists 30 T cell receptor beta chains sequenced from one sample in a study of vaccination and CD4 T cells after COVID-19. The assay that was used to sequence DNA from cultured CD4+ T cells was the Oncomine TCR Beta short-read assay. From the PCR reads, TCRdb called clonotypes with MiXCR, one entry per CDR3 protein. The profile shows a few thousand distinct CDR3 sequences, 25% to 30% of them singletons. No antigen has been identified for these receptors. Treatment defined: approximately nine-day PBMC culture with coronavirus spike peptide pools or control peptides (ViraFEST assay). Material: CD4+ T cells from blood, cultured in vitro, obtained after SARS-CoV-2 vaccination. Receptors were obtained from a human donor who had recovered from COVID-19.

The chain combines TRBV27 with TRBJ1-6, with 8 nucleotides matching TRBD1. The length of the CDR3 is 16 residues. V was clipped by 2 bases and J by 7 bases; unmatched bases: 7. Germline values: CDR1 MNHEY, CDR2 SMNVEV (reference sequence). The CDR3: CASSLRQGAKNSPLHF. In DNA form, the CDR3 reads TGTGCCAGCAGTTTAAGGCAGGGGGCTAAAAATTCACCCCTCCACTTT.

By sample share, this clonotype is medium-sized. The chain recombines TRBV20-1 with TRBJ2-7, with 10 bases lining up with TRBD1. CDR3 length: 14 amino acids. Germline CDR1 reads DFQATT; CDR2 reads SNEGSKA (reference sequence). Unmatched junction bases numbered 3, after V lost 2 bases and J lost 2 bases. This CDR3 reads CSARPGTGAYEQYF. In DNA form, the CDR3 reads TGCAGTGCTAGACCCGGGACAGGGGCCTACGAGCAGTACTTC.

The rearrangement joins TRBV20-1 to TRBJ2-3, with 13 bases aligning to TRBD2. Germline loops: CDR1 DFQATT, CDR2 SNEGSKA (reference sequence). This CDR3 has 15 residues. After removal of 5 bases from V and 1 base from J, the junction contained 3 bases not matched to a gene. The CDR3 protein is CSASGLAGRTDTQYF. CDR3 nucleotide sequence: TGCAGTGCTTCGGGACTAGCGGGGCGCACAGATACGCAGTATTTT.

This chain joins TRBV28 and TRBJ2-3, with 7 bases matching TRBD2. Germline V gene sequence: CDR1 MDHEN, CDR2 SYDVKM. CDR3 size: 15 residues. The V gene end was trimmed by 4 bases and the J gene end by 1 base; junction bases not matched to a gene: 5. The CDR3 reads CASSSSGAGTDTQYF. CDR3 DNA: TGTGCCAGCAGTTCCAGCGGGGCCGGCACAGATACGCAGTATTTT.

The chain combines TRBV7-9 with TRBJ1-2, with TRBD1 matching over 7 bases. With 5 bases clipped from V and 0 bases from J, the junction kept 9 bases outside the gene matches. The germline V gene encodes CDR1 SEHNR and CDR2 FQNEAQ (reference sequence). The CDR3 contains 16 residues. This CDR3 is CASSPLRDSPNYGYTF. CDR3 nucleotide sequence: TGTGCCAGCAGCCCACTTCGGGACAGCCCTAACTATGGCTACACCTTC.

The chain carries TRBV27 and TRBJ1-2, with D perhaps TRBD1 (5 bases). This CDR3 is 12 amino acids long. Germline lookup yields CDR1 MNHEY and CDR2 SMNVEV (reference sequence). Trimming took off 5 bases at V and 11 bases at J, with 15 bases between the two ends. CDR3 DNA sequence: TGTGCCAGCAGTCCCCTGACGGGGGTATACACCTTC. The encoded protein is CASSPLTGVYTF.

This clonotype was seen more than once but under ten times. The genes are TRBV20-1 and TRBJ2-3, with 7 bases aligning to TRBD1. J was trimmed by 2 bases and V by 5 bases; bases with no gene match: 13. Germline V lookup: CDR1 DFQATT, CDR2 SNEGSKA (reference sequence). The CDR3 consists of 16 residues. CDR3: CSAAPLQGLYTDTQYF. CDR3 coding DNA: TGCAGTGCTGCGCCCCTACAGGGGCTTTACACAGATACGCAGTATTTT.

The rearrangement joins TRBV29-1 to TRBJ2-5; 8 positions match TRBD2. Per the germline V gene, CDR1 is SQVTM and CDR2 is ANQGSEA. CDR3 length: 13 residues. Unmatched junction bases numbered 8, after V lost 6 bases and J lost 5 bases. In nucleotides, the CDR3 is TGCAGCGTCCGGGAGGGATCAGCGGAGACCCAGTACTTC. Its translation is CSVREGSAETQYF. Looking up the rest from reference TRBV29-1 and TRBJ2-5 gives the full variable domain: SAVISQKPSRDICQRGTSLTIQCQVDSQVTMMFWYRQQPGQSLTLIATANQGSEATYESGFVIDKFPISRPNLTFSTLTVSNMSPEDSSIYLCSVREGSAETQYFGPGTRLLVL.

This rearrangement joins TRBV5-4 to TRBJ2-7; TRBD2 aligns across 12 bases. V gave up 4 bases and J gave up 0 bases; unmatched junction bases: 8. CDR3 size: 17 residues. From germline, CDR1 is SGHNT and CDR2 YYREEE (reference sequence). The CDR3 bases are TGTGCCAGCAGCCCAGGGACTAGCGGGCTGAGCTCCTACGAGCAGTACTTC. This gives the protein CASSPGTSGLSSYEQYF.

This clonotype counts as medium-sized. The V call is TRBV24-1, the J call TRBJ1-5; D uncertain. The CDR3 has 13 residues. The V gene lost 3 bases and the J gene lost 6 bases, with 8 bases spanning the gap. Germline values: CDR1 KGHDR, CDR2 SFDVKD. The CDR3: CATSDTPGQPQHF. The CDR3 DNA sequence: TGTGCCACCAGTGATACGCCAGGTCAGCCCCAGCATTTT.

This chain uses TRBV29-1 with TRBJ1-5; D remains unclear. The germline gives CDR1 SQVTM, CDR2 ANQGSEA. CDR3 length: 13 amino acids. V gave up 3 bases and J gave up 6 bases, with 12 bases separating them. CDR3 sequence: CSVEAGYGQPQHF. Here the CDR3 DNA reads TGCAGCGTTGAGGCGGGTTATGGTCAGCCCCAGCATTTT.

This clonotype is labeled medium-sized. An end of the junction differs from the germline gene, which may be a read error. This chain uses TRBV20-1 with TRBJ2-1; 8 bases map to TRBD2. Germline-derived CDR1 and CDR2 are DFQATT and SNEGSKA (reference sequence). This CDR3 contains 11 residues. In DNA form, the CDR3 reads TGCAGCCGGGAGGGGCACAAGGAGCAGTTCTTC. Amino acid sequence: CSREGHKEQFF.

The CDR3 DNA reads TGTGCCAGCAGCAAAGCCGGACTAGCGGGGGTCCCGGCCTACGAGCAGTACTTC. Encoded protein: CASSKAGLAGVPAYEQYF. This chain uses TRBV21-1 with TRBJ2-7; the table's D call of TRBD2 was not tested on the DNA. TRBV21-1 is given as a pseudogene. The CDR3 runs 18 residues.

This clonotype was seen only a few times. The chain combines TRBV27 with TRBJ1-1; a possible D gene is TRBD1 (6 bases). V dropped 6 bases and J dropped 6 bases, with 14 bases sitting between them. This CDR3 has 13 amino acids. In germline, CDR1 is MNHEY, CDR2 SMNVEV (reference sequence). The CDR3 DNA reads as TGTGCCAGCAGCCCCCAGGGGAGCGCTGAAGCTTTCTTT. Residues: CASSPQGSAEAFF.

This chain connects TRBV10-3 to TRBJ2-3; 8 bases agree with TRBD1. Germline CDR1 reads ENHRY; CDR2 reads SYGVKD. After removal of 9 bases from V and 0 bases from J, the junction contained 5 bases not matched to a gene. CDR3 length: 14 residues. The CDR3 sequence: CAMQGAYSTDTQYF. The CDR3 bases are TGTGCCATGCAGGGGGCCTATAGCACAGATACGCAGTATTTT.

In its sample, this clonotype ranks as medium-sized. In DNA, the CDR3 is TGTGCCAGCACACGGGAGGTCAGGGAAGCTTTCTTT. It is translated as CASTREVREAFF. This chain joins TRBV2 and TRBJ1-1; D call uncertain. The CDR3 is 12 amino acids. CDR1 SNHLY and CDR2 FYNNEI come from the germline V gene. Trimming cost V 7 bases and J 8 bases, with 14 bases left between them.

V usage is TRBV6-2 or TRBV6-3 and J usage is TRBJ1-2; the D gene is possibly TRBD1 (5 bases). Germline CDR1 and CDR2: MNHEY and SVGEGT. The CDR3 is 13 amino acids. The ends were cut back, 6 bases at V and 8 bases at J, with 16 bases in the middle. CDR3 sequence: CASSWRGGKGYTF. Written as DNA, the CDR3 is TGTGCCAGCAGCTGGAGGGGCGGTAAGGGCTACACCTTC.

Judged by abundance, this clonotype is medium-sized (0.01 to 0.1%). This chain uses TRBV7-9 with TRBJ2-5; 7 bases map to TRBD2. The CDR3 sequence is 14 residues long. Germline CDR1 and CDR2: SEHNR and FQNEAQ (reference sequence). V was clipped by 6 bases and J by 7 bases; unmatched bases: 11. CDR3 nucleotide sequence: TGTGCCAGCAGACCCTCCGGGGGGACTGGGACCCAGTACTTC. This gives the protein CASRPSGGTGTQYF.

This clonotype is termed medium-sized. The chain joins TRBV7-2 to TRBJ1-1; 9 positions agree with TRBD1. This CDR3 comprises 13 residues. V was clipped by 9 bases and J by 4 bases; unmatched bases: 6. Germline values: CDR1 SGHTA, CDR2 FQGNSA. CDR3 sequence (DNA): TGTGCCAGTAGTACGACAGGGGGCACTGAAGCTTTCTTT. Amino acid sequence: CASSTTGGTEAFF.

This clonotype was seen only a few times. The chain combines TRBV7-9 with TRBJ2-1; 7 bases fit TRBD1. CDR3 size: 13 residues. V gave up 7 bases and J gave up 3 bases; unmatched junction bases: 3. Per germline, CDR1 SEHNR and CDR2 FQNEAQ (reference sequence). In DNA form, the CDR3 reads TGTGCCAGCATCCACAGGGGCTACAATGAGCAGTTCTTC. Amino acid sequence: CASIHRGYNEQFF.

By sample share, this clonotype is medium-sized. This chain connects TRBV7-9 to TRBJ2-7; a possible D gene is TRBD1 (6 bases). Germline values: CDR1 SEHNR, CDR2 FQNEAQ (reference sequence). This CDR3 region has 15 residues. V lost 1 base and J 5 bases, leaving 15 bases between the germline ends. The CDR3 coding sequence is TGTGCCAGCAGCTTAGTCCCAGGGGCTAGGGACGAGCAGTACTTC. Residues: CASSLVPGARDEQYF. Variable domain in full (rest from reference TRBV7-9 and TRBJ2-7): DTGVSQNPRHKITKRGQNVTFRCDPISEHNRLYWYRQTLGQGPEFLTYFQNEAQLEKSRLLSDRFSAERPKGSFSTLEIQRTEQGDSAMYLCASSLVPGARDEQYFGPGTRLTVT.

This clonotype was counted between two and nine times. The chain combines TRBV7-9 with TRBJ1-5; 8 bases are a match to TRBD1. From germline, CDR1 is SEHNR and CDR2 FQNEAQ (reference sequence). There are 16 residues in the CDR3. V lost 4 bases, J lost 4 bases, and 9 bases stayed unmatched. Here the CDR3 DNA reads TGTGCCAGCAGCTCCACACGACAGGGGTCAAATCAGCCCCAGCATTTT. Amino acid sequence: CASSSTRQGSNQPQHF.

By sample fraction, this clonotype is medium-sized (0.01 to 0.1%). The chain uses TRBV20-1 and TRBJ2-6; D is unresolved. Germline V gene lookup returns CDR1 DFQATT and CDR2 SNEGSKA (reference sequence). This CDR3 comprises 15 residues. Deletions cut 8 bases from V and 2 bases from J, with 16 bases between. CDR3 protein: CSIRASGAGANVLTF. The CDR3 nucleotides are TGCAGTATACGTGCTTCGGGCGCTGGGGCCAACGTCCTGACTTTC.

This clonotype was detected only a few times. The chain joins TRBV19 to TRBJ1-5; 8 bases are a match to TRBD1. This CDR3 region has 13 residues. Germline CDR1 and CDR2: LNHDA and SQIVND (reference sequence). Germline trimming cut 5 bases from V and 7 bases from J; bases unmatched to any gene: 4. In nucleotides, the CDR3 is TGTGCCAGTAGTTCGACAGGGGTCCAGCCCCAGCATTTT. This sequence encodes CASSSTGVQPQHF.

The V gene is TRBV27, the J gene TRBJ2-3; D is perhaps TRBD1 (6 bases). The CDR3 extends over 14 amino acids. V lost 5 bases to trimming and J lost 2 bases, with 11 bases between them. CDR1 is MNHEY, CDR2 SMNVEV, per germline (reference sequence). Written as DNA, the CDR3 is TGTGCCAGCAGTCCCGGACAGACCACAGATACGCAGTATTTT. This translates into CASSPGQTTDTQYF.

This rearrangement joins TRBV20-1 to TRBJ1-2; TRBD1 is a possible D gene (5 bases). With 8 bases removed from V and 0 bases from J, the gap between germline ends came to 16 bases. This CDR3 region has 14 residues. Germline CDR1 DFQATT, CDR2 SNEGSKA (reference sequence). The CDR3, as DNA: TGCAGTATCCCGGGACCTACTTCTAACTATGGCTACACCTTC. Translated, it gives CSIPGPTSNYGYTF.

CDR3 sequence reads: CASSDYRGIGANVLTF. Here the CDR3 DNA reads TGTGCCAGCAGCGACTATAGAGGCATTGGGGCCAACGTCCTGACTTTC. The chain is built from TRBV5-4 and TRBJ2-6, with D perhaps matching TRBD2 (5 bases). V was trimmed by 4 bases and J by 3 bases, leaving 14 bases between them. In germline, CDR1 is SGHNT, CDR2 YYREEE (reference sequence). The CDR3 is made up of 16 amino acids.

This clonotype is medium-sized by share. The chain joins TRBV7-9 to TRBJ2-3; D is ambiguous. The ends were cut back, 5 bases at V and 7 bases at J, with 19 bases in the middle. Germline V gene data show CDR1 as SEHNR and CDR2 as FQNEAQ (reference sequence). The length of the CDR3 is 15 residues. Here the CDR3 DNA reads TGTGCCAGCAGCCAATGGACGCATGAAGGATATACGCAGTATTTT. It encodes CASSQWTHEGYTQYF.

This clonotype was seen a few times. This sequence joins TRBV6-5 and TRBJ2-7; D remains unclear. Trimming shortened V by 0 bases and J by 1 base, and 10 bases separated the two germline ends. Germline V CDR1 and CDR2: MNHEY, SVGAGI. The CDR3 runs to 15 residues. The CDR3 protein is CASSYSALGSYEQYF. The DNA of the CDR3 is TGTGCCAGCAGTTACTCGGCCCTAGGGTCCTACGAGCAGTACTTC.

CDR3 loop: CASIRDRGDYGYTF. CDR3 bases: TGTGCCAGCATTCGGGACAGGGGAGACTATGGCTACACCTTC. This chain joins TRBV6-1 and TRBJ1-2; 10 bases align to TRBD1. The germline gives CDR1 MNHNS, CDR2 SASEGT. V shed 7 bases, J shed 3 bases, and the junction held 5 bases outside the gene matches. This CDR3 has 14 amino acids.